The 3 T cell receptor beta chains below were found in one sample sequenced in a study of blood T cell repertoires in COVID-19. Clones were read by immunoSEQ multiplex PCR, and TCRdb kept only the in-frame ones, dropping some. Here the sample spans about 82,000 clones, roughly 80% being singletons. Sequenced: peripheral blood. Every receptor here comes from a man aged 55 to 70 with COVID-19, enrolled during active disease.

This chain joins TRBV5-4 and TRBJ1-2, with D unclear. The germline V and J ends were trimmed by 1 base and 4 bases, with 11 bases remaining between them. The germline V gene has CDR1 SGHNT and CDR2 YYREEE (reference sequence). This CDR3 comprises 14 residues. CDR3 DNA sequence: TGTGCCAGCAGCTTGACAGAGAACCTCTATGGCTACACCTTC. Amino acids: CASSLTENLYGYTF.

This clone was seen once. This CDR3 reads CASSPGEETQYF. The DNA for the CDR3 is TGTGCCAGTAGTCCAGGGGAAGAGACCCAGTACTTC. The chain couples TRBV19 to TRBJ2-5; D is perhaps TRBD1 (6 bases). This CDR3 has 12 amino acids. Germline V gene lookup returns CDR1 LNHDA and CDR2 SQIVND (reference sequence). V was clipped by 5 bases and J by 3 bases, with 7 bases between them.

The chain recombines TRBV3-1 (or the pseudogene TRBV3-2) with TRBJ1-2, with D uncertain. Germline CDR1 is LGHDT and CDR2 is YNNKEL (reference sequence). The V end lost 1 base, the J end lost 8 bases, and 17 bases lay between the germline ends. The CDR3 consists of 15 residues. Written as DNA, the CDR3 is TGTGCCAGCAGCCAAGTTGAGGGCTTGCGCGGGGGCTACACCTTC. It translates to CASSQVEGLRGGYTF.